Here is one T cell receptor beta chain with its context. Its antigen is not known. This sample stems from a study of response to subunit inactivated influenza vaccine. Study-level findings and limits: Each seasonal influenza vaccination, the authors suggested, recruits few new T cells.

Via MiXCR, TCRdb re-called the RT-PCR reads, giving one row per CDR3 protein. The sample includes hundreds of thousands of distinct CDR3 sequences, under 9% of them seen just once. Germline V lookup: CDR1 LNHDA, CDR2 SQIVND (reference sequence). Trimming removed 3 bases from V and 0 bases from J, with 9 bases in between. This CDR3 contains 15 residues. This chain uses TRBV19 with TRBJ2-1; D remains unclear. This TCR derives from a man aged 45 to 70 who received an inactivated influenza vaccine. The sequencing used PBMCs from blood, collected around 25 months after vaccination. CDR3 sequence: CASSMVPSSYNEQFF. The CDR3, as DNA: TGTGCCAGTAGTATGGTACCCAGCTCCTACAATGAGCAGTTCTTC.